The source of this T cell receptor (beta chain) is a study of post-analysis software for immune sequencing data. Study-wide background: Clinical courses comprised relapsing-remitting, secondary progressive and progressive-relapsing multiple sclerosis. Findings of the study overall: By F measure, samples from a shared preparation batch strongly co-clustered. Compared with controls, patients had more of five or six TRBV segments, including TRBV5-6, TRBV5-1 and TRBV20-1. Multiple sclerosis patients had significantly lower normalized Chao1 diversity than controls.

Unique-molecular-identifier-tagged TCR beta cDNA libraries were used. TCRdb itself ran the PCR reads through MiXCR, one entry per CDR3 protein. The top ten clones hold less than 1.6% of a sample with around 180,000 distinct CDR3 sequences, approximately 30% of them seen once. The CDR3 totals 16 residues. J was trimmed by 5 bases and V by 1 base; bases with no gene match: 10. Germline V CDR1 and CDR2: DFQATT, SNEGSKA (reference sequence). As for this clonotype: The antigen is undetermined.

The sequenced material came from blood. This sequence originates from a girl aged 5 to 17 with multiple sclerosis. The chain links TRBV20-1 to TRBJ1-2; 10 bases map to TRBD1. In DNA form, the CDR3 reads TGCAGTGCTAGAGGGGGGACAGGGGTTGCTTCATATGGCTACACCTTC. This gives the protein CSARGGTGVASYGYTF.